A single sample is the source of the 19 T cell receptor beta chains below, sequenced in a study of regulatory T cells in long-lasting Graves disease. Building the TCR beta libraries relied on iRepertoire HTBI primers, and CDR3 regions underwent Arm-PCR. TCRdb re-analysed the multiplex PCR reads in MiXCR, keeping a single row per CDR3 protein. Counted here are under 700,000 distinct CDR3 sequences, about 16% occurring once; the ten biggest clones make up just under 25%. Time point noted: newly diagnosed GD, antithyroid drugs for less than 3 months. From PBMCs, RNA was extracted and then used to make the TCR library. These data also featured in a second study, about T cells in Graves' hyperthyroidism and ophthalmopathy.

The sample consisted of peripheral blood mononuclear cells (PBMCs), taken at new diagnosis, from a patient treated with antithyroid drugs. These receptors all come from a woman aged 35-65 years with Graves disease.

This clonotype was counted ten times or more. CDR3 DNA sequence: TGCAGTGCTAGAGCAGGACAGACCACAGATACGCAGTATTTT. Translation gives CSARAGQTTDTQYF. The J gene is TRBJ2-3, the V gene TRBV20-1, with D possibly TRBD1 on 6 matching bases. Trimming removed 1 base from V and 2 bases from J, with 10 bases in between. The CDR3 totals 14 residues. In germline, CDR1 is DFQATT, CDR2 SNEGSKA (reference sequence).

This clonotype was seen just once. The chain combines TRBV20-1 with TRBJ1-5, with D unresolved. V shed 5 bases and J shed 4 bases, with 27 bases lying between them. The germline V gene has CDR1 DFQATT and CDR2 SNEGSKA (reference sequence). The CDR3 has 18 residues. Written as DNA, the CDR3 is TGCAGTGCTTCCAGAGGGTGGAGTGGGGAAGCAGAAAATCAGCCCCAGCATTTT. This sequence encodes CSASRGWSGEAENQPQHF.

This clonotype was detected ten times or more. V and J are TRBV7-8 and TRBJ2-7, with a possible D match to TRBD1 (5 bases). The CDR3 spans 14 residues. Germline V gene lookup returns CDR1 SGHVS and CDR2 FQNEAQ. Deletions cut 0 bases from V and 2 bases from J, with 8 bases between. The CDR3 nucleotides are TGTGCCAGCAGCTTAGCGGCCAGGGCCTACGAGCAGTACTTC. Protein product: CASSLAARAYEQYF.

This clonotype was seen more than once but under ten times. The chain combines TRBV10-3 with TRBJ2-1; 9 nucleotides agree with TRBD2. This CDR3 contains 15 residues. The germline gives CDR1 ENHRY, CDR2 SYGVKD. The V and J ends lost 5 bases and 4 bases, in that order; junction bases with no gene match: 6. In nucleotides, the CDR3 is TGTGCCATCAGTCCTAGCGGGACCACTTACAATGAGCAGTTCTTC. As protein: CAISPSGTTYNEQFF.

This clonotype occurred many times. The rearrangement joins TRBV3-1 to TRBJ2-5; D is uncertain. Deletions cut 4 bases from V and 2 bases from J, with 5 bases between. CDR1 is LGHDT and CDR2 is YNNKEL in the germline V gene (reference sequence). The CDR3 length is 12 residues. For the CDR3, the DNA is TGTGCCAGCAGCCCCTTACAAGAGACCCAGTACTTC. This codes for CASSPLQETQYF.

This chain uses TRBV5-6 with TRBJ2-1, with TRBD1 matching 8 bases. With 3 bases clipped from V and 7 bases from J, the junction kept 12 bases outside the gene matches. CDR1 SGHDT and CDR2 YYEEEE come from the germline V gene. The CDR3 consists of 16 residues. In DNA form, the CDR3 reads TGTGCCAGCAGCTGGGGGGCCGACAGGGGAAGAAATGAGCAGTTCTTC. This sequence encodes CASSWGADRGRNEQFF.

To note about this clonotype: This may stem from a read error, because a much larger clone lies one nucleotide away. V usage is TRBV20-1 and J usage is TRBJ2-5, with D perhaps TRBD1 or TRBD2 (6 bases each). Looked up from germline, CDR1 is DFQATT and CDR2 is SNEGSKA (reference sequence). The CDR3 totals 14 residues. CDR3 DNA sequence: TGCAGTGCCCCCCTAGTGGGGGGCGGCGAGACCCAGTGCTTC. It encodes CSAPLVGGGETQCF.

This clonotype was found many times. The rearrangement uses TRBV6-1 and TRBJ1-5; D gene unclear. The CDR3 covers 15 residues. Germline loops: CDR1 MNHNS, CDR2 SASEGT. Trimming removed 2 bases from V and 0 bases from J, with 8 bases in between. The CDR3 sequence: CASSEIPNSNQPQHF. Here the CDR3 DNA reads TGTGCCAGCAGTGAAATCCCAAATAGCAATCAGCCCCAGCATTTT.

This clonotype came up a few times. This chain uses TRBV19 with TRBJ2-1; the match to TRBD1 covers 7 bases. With 5 bases clipped from V and 5 bases from J, the junction kept 6 bases outside the gene matches. The CDR3 length is 14 residues. The germline V gene has CDR1 LNHDA and CDR2 SQIVND (reference sequence). CDR3 sequence reads: CASSVMGQNNEQFF. CDR3 nucleotides: TGTGCCAGTAGTGTCATGGGACAGAACAATGAGCAGTTCTTC.

This clonotype was seen ten or more times. The chain couples TRBV5-1 to TRBJ1-2; 8 bases agree with TRBD1. Germline V gives CDR1 SGHRS, CDR2 YFSETQ. CDR3 size: 15 residues. With 3 bases clipped from V and 5 bases from J, the junction kept 9 bases outside the gene matches. The CDR3 DNA follows: TGCGCCAGCAGCTCCGGGACAGGCCTTGGGTATGGCTACACCTTC. Protein sequence: CASSSGTGLGYGYTF.

The chain is built from TRBV3-1 and TRBJ1-1; D is undetermined. Germline CDR1 is LGHDT and CDR2 is YNNKEL (reference sequence). Trimming removed 6 bases from V and 0 bases from J, with 14 bases in between. There are 15 residues in the CDR3. Written as DNA, the CDR3 is TGTGCCAGCAGTCTAGCGGGCGCGGTGAACACTGAAGCTTTCTTT. This gives the protein CASSLAGAVNTEAFF.

This clonotype appeared many times. V gene TRBV20-1 combines with J gene TRBJ1-2; D unclear. There are 15 residues in the CDR3. In germline, CDR1 is DFQATT, CDR2 SNEGSKA (reference sequence). V lost 0 bases to trimming and J lost 8 bases, with 19 bases between them. The DNA of the CDR3 is TGCAGTGCTAGAGATCCCCAATTCCCCTCGCGGGGCTACACCTTC. It codes for CSARDPQFPSRGYTF.

This chain joins TRBV28 and TRBJ1-3; 7 bases match TRBD1. V lost 5 bases, J lost 0 bases, and 4 bases stayed unmatched. CDR1 and CDR2 from the germline V gene are MDHEN and SYDVKM. The CDR3 runs 15 residues. The CDR3 region has the DNA TGTGCCAGCAGTGCAGGACAGGTCTCTGGAAACACCATATATTTT. Its protein is CASSAGQVSGNTIYF.

This clonotype is a singleton in its sample. The J gene is TRBJ2-2, the V gene TRBV5-6; 10 positions match TRBD2. Germline lookup yields CDR1 SGHDT and CDR2 YYEEEE. The V segment lost 4 bases and the J segment 0 bases; nucleotides outside the gene matches: 6. This CDR3 is 17 amino acids long. The CDR3: CASSLLAGTTNTGELFF. CDR3 DNA sequence: TGTGCCAGCAGCCTACTAGCGGGGACGACGAACACCGGGGAGCTGTTTTTT.

This sequence joins TRBV7-3 and TRBJ2-2; D remains ambiguous. The CDR3 length is 14 residues. Germline loops: CDR1 SGHTA, CDR2 FQGTGA. Trimming removed 5 bases at V and 6 bases at J, with 13 bases between. CDR3 nucleotides: TGTGCCAGCAGCACCCACACTAACGCCGGGGAGCTGTTTTTT. It codes for CASSTHTNAGELFF.

This clonotype was detected ten times or more. The CDR3 here is CASSRDRSRQPQHF. The CDR3 DNA reads as TGTGCCAGCAGCAGAGACAGGTCTCGGCAGCCCCAGCATTTT. This chain joins TRBV27 and TRBJ1-5; a possible D gene is TRBD1 (6 bases). From germline, CDR1 is MNHEY and CDR2 SMNVEV (reference sequence). The CDR3 covers 14 residues. Trimming stripped 6 bases from V and 7 bases from J, with 16 bases between.

The gene calls are TRBV6-4 and TRBJ2-1; 10 bases align to TRBD2. This CDR3 contains 14 residues. The ends lost 0 bases at V and 8 bases at J; junction bases unmatched: 1. Germline V lookup: CDR1 MRHNA, CDR2 SNTAGT. The CDR3 nucleotides read TGTGCCAGCAGTGACTCGGGGACTAGCGATGAGCAGTTCTTC. Translated: CASSDSGTSDEQFF.

V is TRBV7-9 and J is TRBJ1-4, with D possibly being TRBD1 (5 bases). Trimming cost V 3 bases and J 2 bases, with 13 bases left between them. This CDR3 spans 16 amino acids. Per the germline V gene, CDR1 is SEHNR and CDR2 is FQNEAQ (reference sequence). CDR3 region: CASSLVGGQTNEKLFF. CDR3 coding DNA: TGTGCCAGCAGCTTGGTGGGGGGTCAGACTAATGAAAAACTGTTTTTT.

The chain joins TRBV19 to TRBJ2-7, with D possibly being TRBD1 (7 bases). CDR1 LNHDA and CDR2 SQIVND come from the germline V gene (reference sequence). Trimming shortened V by 4 bases and J by 6 bases, and 19 bases separated the two germline ends. The CDR3 spans 15 residues. This CDR3 reads CASSTTTGWRGEQYF. CDR3 nucleotide sequence: TGTGCCAGTAGTACCACGACAGGGTGGCGGGGCGAGCAGTACTTC.